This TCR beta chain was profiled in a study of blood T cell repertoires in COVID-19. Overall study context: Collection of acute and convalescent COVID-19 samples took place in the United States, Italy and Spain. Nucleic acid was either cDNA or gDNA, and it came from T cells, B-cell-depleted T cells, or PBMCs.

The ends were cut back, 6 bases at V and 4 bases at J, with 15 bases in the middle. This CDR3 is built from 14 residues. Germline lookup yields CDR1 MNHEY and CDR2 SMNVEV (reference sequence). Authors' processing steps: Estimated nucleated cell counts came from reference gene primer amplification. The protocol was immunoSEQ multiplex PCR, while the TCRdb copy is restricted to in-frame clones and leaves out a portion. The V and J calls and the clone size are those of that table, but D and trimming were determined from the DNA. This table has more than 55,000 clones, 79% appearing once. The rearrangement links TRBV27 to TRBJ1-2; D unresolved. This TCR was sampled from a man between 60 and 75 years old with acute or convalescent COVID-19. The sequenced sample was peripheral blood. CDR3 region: CASSPRPSFYGYTF. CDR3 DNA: TGTGCCAGCAGCCCGAGGCCCTCCTTCTATGGCTACACCTTC.